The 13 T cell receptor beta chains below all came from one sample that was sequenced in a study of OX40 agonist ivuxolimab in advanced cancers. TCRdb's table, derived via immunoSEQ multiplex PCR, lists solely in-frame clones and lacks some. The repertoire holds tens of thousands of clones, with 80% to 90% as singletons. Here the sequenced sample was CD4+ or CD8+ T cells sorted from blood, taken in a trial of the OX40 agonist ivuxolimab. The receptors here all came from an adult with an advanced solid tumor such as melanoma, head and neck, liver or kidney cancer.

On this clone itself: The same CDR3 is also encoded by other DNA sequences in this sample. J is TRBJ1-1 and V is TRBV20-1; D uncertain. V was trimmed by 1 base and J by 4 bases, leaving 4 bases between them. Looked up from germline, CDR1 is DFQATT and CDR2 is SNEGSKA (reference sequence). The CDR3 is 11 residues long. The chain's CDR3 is CSARGGTEAFF. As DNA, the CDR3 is TGCAGTGCTAGAGGCGGCACTGAAGCTTTCTTT.

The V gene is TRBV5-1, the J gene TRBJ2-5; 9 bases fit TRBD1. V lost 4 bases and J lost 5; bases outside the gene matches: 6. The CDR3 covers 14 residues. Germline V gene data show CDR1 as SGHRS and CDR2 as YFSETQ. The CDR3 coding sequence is TGCGCCAGCAGCATGGGACAGGGTGAGGAGACCCAGTACTTC. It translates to CASSMGQGEETQYF.

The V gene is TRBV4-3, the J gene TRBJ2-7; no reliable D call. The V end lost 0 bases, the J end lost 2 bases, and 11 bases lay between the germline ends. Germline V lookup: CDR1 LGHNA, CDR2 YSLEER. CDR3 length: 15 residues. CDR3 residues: CASSQDFDGTYEQYF. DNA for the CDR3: TGCGCCAGCAGCCAAGATTTCGACGGTACCTACGAGCAGTACTTC.

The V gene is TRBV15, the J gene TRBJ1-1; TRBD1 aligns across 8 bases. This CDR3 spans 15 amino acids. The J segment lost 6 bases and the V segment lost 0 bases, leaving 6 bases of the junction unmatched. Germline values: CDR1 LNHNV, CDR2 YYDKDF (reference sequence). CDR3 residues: CATSRDTGGWAEAFF. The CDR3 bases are TGTGCCACCAGCAGAGATACAGGGGGGTGGGCTGAAGCTTTCTTT.

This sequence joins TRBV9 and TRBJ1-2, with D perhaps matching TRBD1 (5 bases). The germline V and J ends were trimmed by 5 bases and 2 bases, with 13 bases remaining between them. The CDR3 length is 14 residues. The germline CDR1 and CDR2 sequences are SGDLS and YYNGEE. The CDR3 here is CASRVSGGNYGYTF. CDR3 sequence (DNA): TGTGCCAGCAGGGTTTCCGGGGGGAACTATGGCTACACCTTC. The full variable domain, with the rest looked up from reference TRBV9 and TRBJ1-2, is DSGVTQTPKHLITATGQRVTLRCSPRSGDLSVYWYQQSLDQGLQFLIQYYNGEERAKGNILERFSAQQFPDLHSELNLSSLELGDSALYFCASRVSGGNYGYTFGSGTRLTVV.

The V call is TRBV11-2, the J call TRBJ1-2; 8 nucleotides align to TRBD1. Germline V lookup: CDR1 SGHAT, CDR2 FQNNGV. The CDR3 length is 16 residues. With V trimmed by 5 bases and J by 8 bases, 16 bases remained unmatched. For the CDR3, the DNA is TGTGCCAGCAGCATATCACCGGGACAGGTATCCGGGGGCTACACCTTC. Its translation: CASSISPGQVSGGYTF.

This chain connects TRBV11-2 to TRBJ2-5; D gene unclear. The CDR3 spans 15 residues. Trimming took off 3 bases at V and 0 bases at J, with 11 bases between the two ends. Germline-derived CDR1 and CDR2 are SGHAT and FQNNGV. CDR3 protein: CASSLLLRDQETQYF. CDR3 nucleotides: TGTGCCAGCAGCTTGCTGCTCCGGGACCAAGAGACCCAGTACTTC.

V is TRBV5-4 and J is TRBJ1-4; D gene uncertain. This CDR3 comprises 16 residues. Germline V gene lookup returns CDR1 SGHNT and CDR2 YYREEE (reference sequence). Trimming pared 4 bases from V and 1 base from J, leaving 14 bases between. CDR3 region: CASSDFGEGTNEKLFF. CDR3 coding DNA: TGTGCCAGCAGCGATTTCGGGGAGGGAACTAATGAAAAACTGTTTTTT. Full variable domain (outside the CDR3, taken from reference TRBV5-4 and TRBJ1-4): ETGVTQSPTHLIKTRGQQVTLRCSSQSGHNTVSWYQQALGQGPQFIFQYYREEENGRGNFPPRFSGLQFPNYSSELNVNALELDDSALYLCASSDFGEGTNEKLFFGSGTQLSVL.

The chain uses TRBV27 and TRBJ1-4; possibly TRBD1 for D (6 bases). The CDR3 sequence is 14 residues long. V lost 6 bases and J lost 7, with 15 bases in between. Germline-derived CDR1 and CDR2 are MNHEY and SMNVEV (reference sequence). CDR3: CASRNVGATEKLFF. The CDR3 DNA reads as TGTGCCAGCAGAAATGTGGGGGCGACTGAAAAACTGTTTTTT.

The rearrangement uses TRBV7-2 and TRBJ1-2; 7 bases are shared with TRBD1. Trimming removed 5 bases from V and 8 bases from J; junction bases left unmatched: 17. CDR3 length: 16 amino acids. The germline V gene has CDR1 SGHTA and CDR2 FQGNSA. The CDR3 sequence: CASSPIQGGGKWGYTF. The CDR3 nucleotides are TGTGCCAGCAGCCCCATTCAGGGGGGTGGGAAGTGGGGCTACACCTTC.

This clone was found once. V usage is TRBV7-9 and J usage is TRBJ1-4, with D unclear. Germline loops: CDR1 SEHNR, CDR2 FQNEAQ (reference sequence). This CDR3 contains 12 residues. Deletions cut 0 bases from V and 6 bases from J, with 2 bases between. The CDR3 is CASSLADEKLFF. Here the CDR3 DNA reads TGTGCCAGCAGCTTAGCAGATGAAAAACTGTTTTTT.

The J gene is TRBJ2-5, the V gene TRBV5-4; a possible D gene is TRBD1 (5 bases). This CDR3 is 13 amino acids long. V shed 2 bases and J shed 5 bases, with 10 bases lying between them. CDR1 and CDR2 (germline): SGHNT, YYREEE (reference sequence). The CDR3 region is CASSFPGRETQYF. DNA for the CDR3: TGTGCCAGCAGCTTCCCAGGGCGGGAGACCCAGTACTTC.

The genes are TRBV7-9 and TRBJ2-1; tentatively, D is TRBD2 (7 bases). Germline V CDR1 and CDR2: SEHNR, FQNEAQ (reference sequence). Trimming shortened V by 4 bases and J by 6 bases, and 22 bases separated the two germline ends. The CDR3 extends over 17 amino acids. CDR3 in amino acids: CASSSAVGGAHTNEQFF. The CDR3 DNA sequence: TGTGCCAGCAGCTCCGCGGTTGGGGGGGCGCATACCAATGAGCAGTTCTTC.